This T cell receptor beta chain derives from a study of T cell repertoires in cytomegalovirus infection (dated by TCRdb to between 2018 and 2021). About the investigation overall: Alongside well-studied HLA-B-restricted epitopes, the peptide stimulations were aimed at recently identified HLA-C-restricted CMV epitopes, whose presentation resists viral immunomodulation. Donor HLA type was relevant to the analysis, because carriage of CMV infection together with the matching HLA type was indicated by public TCR beta signatures.

A remark on this clonotype: Its antigen is currently not known. Base qualities are not recorded, but no much larger clone differs from it by a single base.

The sequencer was an Illumina HiSeq 1500. Clones were called with MiXCR by TCRdb after fastp trimmed the public reads at Q25, and only in-frame beta chains were retained. Rows matching on CDR3 protein sequence are summarized as one entry with the most common DNA and genes. For this sample there are approximately 150,000 distinct CDR3 sequences; 20% to 25% appear just once. The ten largest clones take up about 25% of the sample. The research as a whole found: In both this cohort and an independent cohort of more than 350 donors, the cumulative frequency of public TCR beta family members distinguished carriers of CMV infection plus the relevant HLA type. The ex vivo response was dominated by HLA-C-restricted CMV-specific TCR beta clonotypes, which also provided the single most frequent clonotype in two of eight donors.

Trimming at the junction amounts to 2 bases on V and 3 bases on J, and the germline ends lie 10 bases apart. As encoded in the germline V gene (reference sequence), CDR1 is MNHNY while CDR2 is SVGAGI. The cysteine opens and the phenylalanine closes a CDR3 of 14 amino acids. Just the 42-base CDR3 DNA is kept, in frame starting at base 1. This specimen's treatment or condition label, per the study, means: in vitro stimulation with specific CMV peptide epitopes to enrich CMV-specific T cells. Sequencing used CD8+ T cells from cultured PBMCs, obtained from culture after CMV antigen stimulation. The source of this sequence is a human donor in good health (CMV status not recorded). Some clones in this sample may be carry-over from other donors' samples. The receptor chain draws on TRBV6-6 and TRBJ1-2; confidence is insufficient to name the D gene. The sequence in DNA is TGTGCCAGCAGTTACGGTGGTAGGGACTATGGCTACACCTTC. Translated, it reads CASSYGGRDYGYTF.